This T cell receptor beta chain emerged from a study of shared clonotypes between healthy human individuals (dated by TCRdb to about 2020). Study-wide context: A couple of women and three men aged 18 to 49 years were included in the cohort. Leukapheresis yielded between about 0.9 and 9.5 billion PBMCs per donor. For each donor, three plates each were used for CD4 naive and CD4 memory, two plates were used for CD8 naive, and one plate was used for CD8 memory. The study deeply sequenced blood TCR repertoires of about 5 healthy adults to estimate repertoire size and the extent of clonotype sharing between individuals. Libraries were prepared and TCR repertoires were sequenced by different laboratories using diverse techniques, in order to increase sequencing depth and limit assay-specific biases.

Note on this clone: Its antigen has not been determined. Within one base of it there is no much larger clone, and no base qualities were kept. Other DNA sequences in this specimen translate into the identical CDR3.

Donors were healthy HIV-negative adults with no recently reported acute infections or vaccinations. Every donor was a Caucasian adult living in Nashville, Tennessee, USA. Magnetic negative selection was used to enrich CD4+ T cells, after which naive cells were positively selected on CD45RA and the negative fraction became the memory subset. Blood was collected by leukapheresis, and PBMCs were isolated by Ficoll-Histopaque density gradient centrifugation and then cryopreserved in liquid nitrogen vapor phase. Analytical flow cytometry was used to check the purity and quantity of every magnetically sorted T cell population. Genomic DNA was isolated from every sorted fraction and measured by UV absorbance on a Nanodrop 2000c. The investigation overall reported the following: Based on pairwise subsampling, the degree of clonotype sharing among donors was expected to be affected by sequencing depth. Even with the large sequencing depth, rarefaction of the sorted-subset datasets indicated that sequencing was incomplete. Naive subsets generally had larger estimated clonotype richness than memory subsets. Clonotypes shared by all four sorted-subset donors showed higher generation probabilities than non-shared clonotypes. Sampling was restricted to blood, and TCR repertoires in tissues likely differ from the TCR repertoires found in blood. Approximately 4.8% of naive CD4, roughly 3.5% of naive CD8, about 2.1% of memory CD4, and approximately 0.39% of memory CD8 clonotypes were shared across several donors. Because the study included only a small number of donors, the genetic and exposure-history diversity represented was limited.

TCR CDR3 regions were amplified from genomic DNA by multiplex PCR using the deep immunoSEQ assay. For each cell subset, the extracted genomic DNA was distributed evenly across all wells of several immunoSEQ 96-well plates, and each plate served as one replicate. For sorted subsets, each replicate PCR was loaded with 150 to 250 ng genomic DNA, equivalent to some 31,000 T cell genomes. Purified libraries were measured with a Qubit 3.0 fluorometer, size-checked on a Bioanalyzer 2100, and measured again with the KAPA Library Quantification kit. A separate single-read 150-cycle Illumina NextSeq 550 flow cell was used to sequence each immunoSEQ 96-well plate. The source study handled its data this way. Because the immunoSEQ output included only junctional sequences and no quality scores, the filtering could not be the same as the filtering used for full-length reads. Sequences were annotated with PyIR, a Python wrapper for IgBLAST v1.9, and V/J genes and CDR3 were assigned using IMGT germline references. Any read was removed if the V/J assignment was weak (E-value above 1e-6), the CDR3 was missing, or the read contained stop codons, out-of-frame junctions, or ambiguous translated residues. V3J clonotypes were defined by identical inferred V gene, J gene, and CDR3 amino acid sequence. The percentage overlap between two repertoires was calculated by dividing the number of shared unique clonotypes by the size of the smaller repertoire. Repertoire richness was assessed with RTK rarefaction, the Chao1 estimator, and Recon v2.1 estimates of unobserved clonotypes. OLGA was used to compute generation probabilities for all TCRbeta clonotypes that the gDNA method yielded from a few donors. Sourced from immuneACCESS, this table was stored by TCRdb with only in-frame sequences that have V and J called. A share of the clones is absent; for the studies checked, an unresolved V gene accounts for under half, and the remainder has no known explanation. V and J calls and clone size are given by that table; D and trimming were obtained from the DNA. The sample table shows some 2.4 million clones, and roughly 93% are seen once. The ten largest clones add up to about 0.38% of the sample.

The TCR comes from a young man in good health. Some clones in this sample may be carry-over from other donors' samples. Source material: naive CD4+ T cells from PBMCs. Interpreted using the paper, the cell subset or site label stands for: CD45RA+ positively selected.

The CDR3 in this case is CASSPGLANYEQYF. DNA sequence: TGCGCCAGCAGCCCGGGACTAGCGAACTACGAGCAGTACTTC. The chain is made from TRBV5-1 and TRBJ2-7; 10 bases in the middle match TRBD2. Via the germline V gene, CDR1 is SGHRS and CDR2 YFSETQ. The cysteine opens and the phenylalanine closes a CDR3 of 14 amino acids. Only the CDR3 portion is preserved as DNA: 42 bases, with reading frame beginning at the first base. Trimmed from V: 4 bases; trimmed from J: 3 bases; junction bases lacking a gene match: 4.